This is a list of T cell receptor beta chains from one sample in a study of Ad26.COV2.S vaccination and SARS-CoV-2 variants. The table came from immunoSEQ multiplex PCR; TCRdb's copy has only in-frame clones and leaves some out. The table records 300,000 to 450,000 clones, 70% to 90% of them present only once. The source was peripheral blood, collected in a trial of Ad26.COV2.S vaccine versus placebo. The receptors originated from a person between 18 and 59 years old who received the Ad26.COV2.S COVID-19 vaccine or a placebo. CDR3s include the opening cysteine and the closing phenylalanine or tryptophan. The D gene is left open where the match is weak. The size entry is marked missing in some rows and otherwise reads once, few, many or a size class.

TRBV6-5	TRBJ2-3	TRBD2	-	CASSGLAGVADTQYF	TGTGCCAGCAGCGGACTAGCGGGAGTAGCAGATACGCAGTATTTT
TRBV18	TRBJ2-5	-	-	CASSPGRYQETQYF	TGTGCCAGCTCACCCGGCCGGTACCAAGAGACCCAGTACTTC
TRBV19	TRBJ1-2	-	-	CASMRNYGYTF	TGTGCCAGTATGAGAAACTATGGCTACACCTTC
TRBV19	TRBJ2-7	TRBD1	-	CASSIMDRAHEQYF	TGTGCCAGTAGTATTATGGACAGGGCCCACGAGCAGTACTTC
TRBV5-1	TRBJ2-5	TRBD1	-	CASSYQRQGEGETQYF	TGCGCCAGCAGCTACCAAAGACAGGGTGAGGGAGAGACCCAGTACTTC
TRBV5-5	TRBJ1-1	-	-	CASSLAGYPSGAFF	TGTGCCAGCAGCTTGGCGGGGTACCCTAGTGGAGCTTTCTTT
TRBV18	TRBJ2-2	TRBD1	-	CASSRGQGANTGELFF	TGTGCCAGCTCACGAGGACAGGGGGCTAACACCGGGGAGCTGTTTTTT
TRBV5-5	TRBJ1-4	-	few	CASSTLRGPSNEKLFF	TGTGCCAGCAGCACACTCCGGGGGCCCTCTAATGAAAAACTGTTTTTT
TRBV6-5	TRBJ2-2	-	-	CASSLDSNTGELFF	TGTGCCAGCAGTCTCGATTCGAACACCGGGGAGCTGTTTTTT
TRBV18	TRBJ1-2	-	once	CASSPRQRSREGYTF	TGTGCCAGCTCACCACGCCAACGTAGTCGGGAGGGCTACACCTTC
TRBV4-3	TRBJ2-7	TRBD2	-	CASSQLPSGNYEQYF	TGCGCCAGCAGCCAACTGCCCAGCGGGAACTACGAGCAGTACTTC
TRBV7-8	TRBJ1-5	-	-	CASSLKRQGSNQPQHF	TGTGCCAGCAGCTTAAAGCGGCAGGGGAGCAATCAGCCCCAGCATTTT
TRBV11-3	TRBJ2-1	-	-	CASNPGYGDNEQFF	TGTGCCAGCAACCCAGGGTACGGTGACAATGAGCAGTTCTTC
TRBV13	TRBJ1-1	-	-	CASSFTGHPNTEAFF	TGTGCCAGCAGCTTTACGGGACATCCGAACACTGAAGCTTTCTTT
TRBV9	TRBJ1-2	-	-	CASSVGINAELYGYTF	TGTGCCAGCAGCGTAGGTATTAATGCAGAACTCTATGGCTACACCTTC
TRBV18	TRBJ2-7	TRBD1	-	CASFTGGYEQYF	TGTGCCAGCTTTACAGGGGGCTACGAGCAGTACTTC
TRBV5-4	TRBJ2-5	-	-	CASSGNWETQYF	TGTGCCAGCAGCGGTAATTGGGAGACCCAGTACTTC
TRBV5-1	TRBJ2-1	-	-	CASSLTGTASGEQFF	TGCGCCAGCAGCCTCACAGGGACCGCCTCGGGAGAGCAGTTCTTC
TRBV29-1	TRBJ2-5	-	-	CSVEEVETQYF	TGCAGCGTTGAAGAGGTCGAGACCCAGTACTTC
TRBV9	TRBJ2-3	TRBD2	once	CASSVFLAGARDTQYF	TGTGCCAGCAGCGTCTTCCTAGCGGGGGCCAGAGATACGCAGTATTTT
TRBV5-1	TRBJ2-7	TRBD1	-	CASSLLDRGNTYEQYF	TGCGCCAGCAGCTTGCTGGACAGGGGTAATACCTACGAGCAGTACTTC
TRBV14	TRBJ2-7	-	-	CASRSGTDSYEQYF	TGTGCCAGCAGATCCGGGACGGACTCCTACGAGCAGTACTTC
TRBV14	TRBJ1-2	-	-	CASSQGVNYGYTF	TGTGCCAGCAGCCAAGGAGTTAACTATGGCTACACCTTC
TRBV4-3	TRBJ2-1	-	-	CASSHSAGADEQFF	TGCGCCAGCAGCCATAGCGCGGGGGCGGATGAGCAGTTCTTC
TRBV12-3/TRBV12-4	TRBJ1-2	-	-	CASSYDRPPGYTF	TGTGCCAGCAGCTACGACAGGCCACCGGGCTACACCTTC
TRBV24-1	TRBJ2-6	-	-	CATSTGSSGANVLTF	TGTGCCACCAGCACGGGGAGCTCTGGGGCCAACGTCCTGACTTTC
TRBV18	TRBJ1-4	-	few	CASSSMATNEKLFF	TGTGCCAGCTCCTCGATGGCAACTAATGAAAAACTGTTTTTT
TRBV7-8	TRBJ1-2	TRBD1	-	CASSQTGGYGYTF	TGTGCCAGCAGCCAGACAGGGGGCTATGGCTACACCTTC
TRBV11-3	TRBJ2-2	TRBD1	few	CASSRLQDRGGTGELFF	TGTGCCAGCAGCCGACTCCAGGACAGGGGGGGTACCGGGGAGCTGTTTTTT
TRBV4-3	TRBJ1-2	-	-	CASSPRSVLSIHGYTF	TGCGCCAGCAGCCCAAGATCGGTTCTAAGTATACATGGCTACACCTTC
TRBV5-4	TRBJ2-5	-	-	CASSREGETQYF	TGTGCCAGCAGCCGGGAAGGAGAGACCCAGTACTTC
TRBV25-1	TRBJ2-1	TRBD2	-	CASSELQRGYDNEQFF	TGTGCCAGCAGTGAATTACAGCGGGGATACGACAATGAGCAGTTCTTC
TRBV5-5	TRBJ2-1	-	-	CASSPRTGYNEQFF	TGTGCCAGCAGCCCCCGGACTGGCTACAATGAGCAGTTCTTC
TRBV4-3	TRBJ2-2	-	-	CASSRTGENTGELFF	TGCGCCAGCAGCCGAACGGGGGAGAACACCGGGGAGCTGTTTTTT
TRBV5-4	TRBJ2-3	-	-	CASSRHTSTDTQYF	TGTGCCAGCAGCCGACACACTAGCACAGATACGCAGTATTTT
TRBV11-2	TRBJ1-2	TRBD1	-	CASSSAGTGYGYTF	TGTGCCAGCAGTTCTGCCGGGACAGGCTATGGCTACACCTTC
TRBV18	TRBJ2-1	-	-	CASSTFNEQFF	TGTGCCAGCTCAACATTTAATGAGCAGTTCTTC
TRBV5-1	TRBJ2-1	-	-	CASSLVGGEQFF	TGCGCCAGCAGCTTAGTTGGCGGTGAGCAGTTCTTC
TRBV7-8	TRBJ1-2	-	-	CASSLYIGEGDGDGYTF	TGTGCCAGCAGCTTATATATAGGGGAAGGTGACGGGGATGGCTACACCTTC
TRBV11-2	TRBJ2-3	-	few	CASTLTIWGNTDTQYF	TGTGCCAGCACCCTGACGATTTGGGGGAACACAGATACGCAGTATTTT
TRBV10-2	TRBJ1-6	-	-	CASSESTPGQGGSSPLHF	TGCGCCAGCAGTGAGTCGACTCCAGGGCAGGGCGGGTCCTCACCCCTCCACTTT
TRBV6-6	TRBJ2-7	-	-	CASSYIAGLDEQYF	TGTGCCAGCAGTTACATTGCTGGGTTGGACGAGCAGTACTTC
TRBV4-3	TRBJ2-3	TRBD2	-	CASSQVLAGSHLGTDTQYF	TGCGCCAGCAGCCAAGTGCTAGCGGGGAGCCACCTGGGCACAGATACGCAGTATTTT
TRBV6-5	TRBJ2-5	TRBD2	-	CASSTPGLAGGSQYF	TGTGCCAGCAGTACACCGGGACTAGCGGGGGGATCCCAGTACTTC
TRBV29-1	TRBJ2-5	TRBD2	-	CSVDPYAGGKGETQYF	TGCAGCGTTGATCCGTACGCGGGAGGAAAAGGGGAGACCCAGTACTTC